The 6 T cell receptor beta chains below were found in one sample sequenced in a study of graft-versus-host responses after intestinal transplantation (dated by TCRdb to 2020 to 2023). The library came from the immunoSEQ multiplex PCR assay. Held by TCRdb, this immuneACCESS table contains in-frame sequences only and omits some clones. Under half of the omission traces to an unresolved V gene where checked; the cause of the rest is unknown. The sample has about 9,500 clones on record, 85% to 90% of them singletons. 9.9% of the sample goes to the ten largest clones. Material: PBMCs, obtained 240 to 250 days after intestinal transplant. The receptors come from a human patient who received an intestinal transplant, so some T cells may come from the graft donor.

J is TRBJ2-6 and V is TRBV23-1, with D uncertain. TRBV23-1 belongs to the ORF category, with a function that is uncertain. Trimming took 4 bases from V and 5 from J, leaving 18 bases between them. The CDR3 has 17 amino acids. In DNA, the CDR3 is TGCGCCAGCAGTCGGTACTTGCAACAAAGTCGGGCCAACGTCCTGACTTTC. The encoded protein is CASSRYLQQSRANVLTF.

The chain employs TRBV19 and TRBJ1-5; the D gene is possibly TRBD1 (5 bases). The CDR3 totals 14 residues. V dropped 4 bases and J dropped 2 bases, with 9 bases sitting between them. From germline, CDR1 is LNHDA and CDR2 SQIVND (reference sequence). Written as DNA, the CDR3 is TGTGCCAGTAGTACGCCACAGGGCAATCAGCCCCAGCATTTT. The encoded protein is CASSTPQGNQPQHF.

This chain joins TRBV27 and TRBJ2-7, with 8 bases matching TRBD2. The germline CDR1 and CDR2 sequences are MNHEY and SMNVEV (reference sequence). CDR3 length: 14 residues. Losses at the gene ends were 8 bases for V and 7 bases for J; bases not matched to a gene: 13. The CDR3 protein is CASQEREFSMEQYF. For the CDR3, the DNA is TGTGCCAGCCAAGAGCGGGAGTTCTCCATGGAGCAGTACTTC.

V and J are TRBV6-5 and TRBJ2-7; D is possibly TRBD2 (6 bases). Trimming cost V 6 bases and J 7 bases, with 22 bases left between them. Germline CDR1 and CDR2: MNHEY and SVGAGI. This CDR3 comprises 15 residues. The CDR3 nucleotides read TGTGCCAGCAGAAGGATAGCGGACCTCCCGGGGGAGCAGTACTTC. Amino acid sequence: CASRRIADLPGEQYF.

CDR3 nucleotide sequence: TGCGCCAGCAGCTTGGCCATGGGACTAGCGAAAAACACCGGGGAGCTGTTTTTT. Protein sequence: CASSLAMGLAKNTGELFF. The V and J genes are TRBV5-1 and TRBJ2-2, with 10 bases matching TRBD2. V trimming: 0 bases; J trimming: 2 bases; junction bases outside the gene matches: 7. CDR1 and CDR2 from the germline V gene are SGHRS and YFSETQ. CDR3 length: 18 amino acids.

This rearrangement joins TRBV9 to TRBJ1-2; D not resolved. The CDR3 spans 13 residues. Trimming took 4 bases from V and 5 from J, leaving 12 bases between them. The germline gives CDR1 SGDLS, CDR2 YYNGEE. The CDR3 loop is CASSLYGDYGYTF. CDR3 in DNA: TGTGCCAGCAGCCTCTACGGGGATTATGGCTACACCTTC.